The 23 T cell receptor beta chains presented below share a single source sample, sequenced in a study of CXCR3-negative and CXCR3-positive naive CD8 T cells. In preparing the TRB cDNA libraries, 5' RACE with UMI labels was used. From its re-call of the 5' RACE reads, TCRdb lists each CDR3 protein once, without DNA. The sample has fewer than 60,000 distinct CDR3 sequences. Source material: memory CD8+ T cells from blood. All receptors come from a human donor in good health. Some clones in this sample may be carry-over from other donors' samples.

This chain links TRBV5-1 with TRBJ2-7; as DNA is missing, the TRBD2 call by TCRdb cannot be tested. The CDR3 sequence is 14 residues long. Germline CDR1 is SGHRS and CDR2 is YFSETQ. CDR3 amino acids: CASSFPRCFGPPGF.

V usage is TRBV29-1 and J usage is TRBJ2-5; TCRdb proposes TRBD2, but this gene call is untestable without DNA. Germline V gene sequence: CDR1 SQVTM, CDR2 ANQGSEA. The CDR3 is made up of 16 amino acids. CDR3 amino acids: CSVGIIGLAVQETQYF.

CDR3 amino acids: CASSPLGGNTEAFF. This chain links TRBV7-2 with TRBJ1-1; no DNA is available, so the TRBD1 call from TCRdb remains unchecked. Germline V gene sequence: CDR1 SGHTA, CDR2 FQGNSA. CDR3 length equals 14 residues.

This chain's CDR3 is CASSQAPGQGVAEQFF. The chain is built from TRBV4-1 and TRBJ2-1; TCRdb indicates TRBD1, and absent DNA this call remains unverified. Germline V gene data show CDR1 as MGHRA and CDR2 as YSYEKL. The CDR3 sequence is 16 residues long.

This chain links TRBV6-2 or TRBV6-3 with TRBJ2-3; the D call of TRBD2 rests on TCRdb alone, since no DNA is present to check it. The CDR3 length is 12 residues. Germline lookup yields CDR1 MNHEY and CDR2 SVGEGT. The CDR3 loop reads CASWRGTDTQYF.

The genes are TRBV2 and TRBJ2-7; TCRdb reports TRBD2, a call that lacks DNA to check it against. The germline CDR1 and CDR2 sequences are SNHLY and FYNNEI. The CDR3 is 15 residues long. CDR3 sequence: CASIPFSGGAYEQYF.

The CDR3 protein is CASSQEGLYNEQFF. The chain recombines TRBV3-1 with TRBJ2-1; as DNA is missing, the TRBD2 call by TCRdb cannot be tested. CDR3 length: 14 residues. Per the germline V gene, CDR1 is LGHDT and CDR2 is YNNKEL (reference sequence).

The rearrangement links TRBV29-1 to TRBJ1-5. The CDR3 sequence is 14 residues long. Germline lookup yields CDR1 SQVTM and CDR2 ANQGSEA. Here the CDR3 reads CSVDGGQSGQPQHF.

The chain carries TRBV7-9 and TRBJ2-1; TCRdb's D call, TRBD2, is unchecked because there is no DNA. CDR1 is SEHNR, CDR2 FQNEAQ, per germline (reference sequence). The CDR3 loop spans 16 amino acids. The CDR3 sequence: CASAIPGLAGVLEQFF.

The rearrangement uses TRBV29-1 and TRBJ2-7; TCRdb reports TRBD1, a call that lacks DNA to check it against. The germline gives CDR1 SQVTM, CDR2 ANQGSEA. This CDR3 is 14 amino acids long. The chain's CDR3 is CSVARGPYPYEQYF.

The chain joins TRBV7-7 to TRBJ2-1; the D call of TRBD1 rests on TCRdb alone, since no DNA is present to check it. Germline CDR1 SSHAT, CDR2 FNYEAQ (reference sequence). The CDR3 consists of 16 residues. The CDR3 region is CASSLYSAGAYNEQFF.

The chain has TRBV19 and TRBJ1-1. This CDR3 contains 13 residues. CDR1 is LNHDA, CDR2 SQIVND, per germline (reference sequence). CDR3 amino acids: CASSLLWGTEAFF.

The chain carries TRBV7-9 and TRBJ2-7. CDR3 length: 14 residues. Per germline, CDR1 SEHNR and CDR2 FQNEAQ (reference sequence). The CDR3 is CASSSVRRSYEQYF.

The chain is built from TRBV29-1 and TRBJ2-7; absent DNA, TCRdb's TRBD1 call cannot be checked. Germline V gene data show CDR1 as SQVTM and CDR2 as ANQGSEA. CDR3 length: 13 amino acids. CDR3 amino acids: CSVETGGSYEQYF.

This chain uses TRBV6-4 with TRBJ2-1. Per the germline V gene, CDR1 is MRHNA and CDR2 is SNTAGT. This CDR3 is built from 14 residues. The CDR3 here is CASSDDGEFEEQFF.

The rearrangement uses TRBV29-1 and TRBJ1-1; TCRdb proposes TRBD1, but this gene call is untestable without DNA. The CDR3 spans 12 residues. The V gene's germline CDR1 is SQVTM and CDR2 ANQGSEA. CDR3 residues: CSLGRMNTEAFF.

V usage is TRBV14 and J usage is TRBJ2-3. Germline V lookup: CDR1 SGHDN, CDR2 FVKESK. This CDR3 is built from 14 residues. This CDR3 is CASSQDRNTDTQYF.

The chain recombines TRBV7-2 with TRBJ1-5. Germline V gene lookup returns CDR1 SGHTA and CDR2 FQGNSA. The CDR3 is 14 amino acids. CDR3 residues: CASREGSNNQPQHF. The entire variable domain, with the rest obtained from reference TRBV7-2 and TRBJ1-5, is as follows: GAGVSQSPSNKVTEKGKDVELRCDPISGHTALYWYRQSLGQGLEFLIYFQGNSAPDKSGLPSDRFSAERTGGSVSTLTIQRTQQEDSAVYLCASREGSNNQPQHFGDGTRLSIL.

This rearrangement joins TRBV7-9 to TRBJ1-1; without DNA, the TCRdb call of TRBD1 cannot be checked. The V gene's germline CDR1 is SEHNR and CDR2 FQNEAQ (reference sequence). The CDR3 loop spans 14 amino acids. CDR3 protein: CASSFVTGRTEAFF.

This sequence joins TRBV5-6 and TRBJ2-7. The CDR3 sequence is 14 residues long. The germline CDR1 and CDR2 sequences are SGHDT and YYEEEE. The CDR3 is CASSLIQRPYEQYF. The full variable domain, in which reference TRBV5-6 and TRBJ2-7 provide the parts outside the CDR3, is DAGVTQSPTHLIKTRGQQVTLRCSPKSGHDTVSWYQQALGQGPQFIFQYYEEEERQRGNFPDRFSGHQFPNYSSELNVNALLLGDSALYLCASSLIQRPYEQYFGPGTRLTVT.

The chain has TRBV28 and TRBJ1-4; TCRdb outputs TRBD1, but without DNA this stays unchecked. Germline lookup yields CDR1 MDHEN and CDR2 SYDVKM. CDR3 size: 15 residues. The CDR3 reads CASSGRGGFNEKLFF.

The V and J genes are TRBV9 and TRBJ2-7; TCRdb indicates TRBD1, and absent DNA this call remains unverified. There are 16 residues in the CDR3. Germline CDR1 and CDR2: SGDLS and YYNGEE. The CDR3 reads CASSPNYRGPAYEQYF.

This CDR3 reads CASSLAGNPHEQFF. The chain joins TRBV5-1 to TRBJ2-1; absent DNA, TCRdb's TRBD1 call cannot be checked. The germline gives CDR1 SGHRS, CDR2 YFSETQ. The CDR3 totals 14 residues. Full variable domain (rest looked up from reference TRBV5-1 and TRBJ2-1): KAGVTQTPRYLIKTRGQQVTLSCSPISGHRSVSWYQQTPGQGLQFLFEYFSETQRNKGNFPGRFSGRQFSNSRSEMNVSTLELGDSALYLCASSLAGNPHEQFFGPGTRLTVL.